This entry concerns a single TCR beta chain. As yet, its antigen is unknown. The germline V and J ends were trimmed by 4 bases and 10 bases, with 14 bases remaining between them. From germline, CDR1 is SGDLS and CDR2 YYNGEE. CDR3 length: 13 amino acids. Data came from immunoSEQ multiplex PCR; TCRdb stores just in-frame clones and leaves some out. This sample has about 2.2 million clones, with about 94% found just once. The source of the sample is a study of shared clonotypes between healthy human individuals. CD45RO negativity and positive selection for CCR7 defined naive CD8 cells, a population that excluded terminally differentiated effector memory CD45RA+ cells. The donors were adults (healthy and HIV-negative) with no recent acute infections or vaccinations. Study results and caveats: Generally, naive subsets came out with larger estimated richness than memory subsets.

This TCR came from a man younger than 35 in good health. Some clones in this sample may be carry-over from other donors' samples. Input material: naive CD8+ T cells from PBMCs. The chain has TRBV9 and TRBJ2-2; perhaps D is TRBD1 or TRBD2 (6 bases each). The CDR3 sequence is CASSPEGGMELFF. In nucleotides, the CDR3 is TGTGCCAGCAGCCCCGAGGGGGGAATGGAGCTGTTTTTT.